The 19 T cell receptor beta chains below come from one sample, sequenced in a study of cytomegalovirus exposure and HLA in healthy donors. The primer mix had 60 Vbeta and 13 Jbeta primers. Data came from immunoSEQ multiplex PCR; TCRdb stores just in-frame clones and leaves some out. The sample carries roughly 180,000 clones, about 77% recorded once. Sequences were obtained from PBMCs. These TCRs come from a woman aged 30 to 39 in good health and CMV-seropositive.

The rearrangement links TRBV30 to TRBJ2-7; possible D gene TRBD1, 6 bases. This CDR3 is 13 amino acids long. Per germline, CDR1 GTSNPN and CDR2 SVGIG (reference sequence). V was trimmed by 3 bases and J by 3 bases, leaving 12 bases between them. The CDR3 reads CAWRETGNYEQYF. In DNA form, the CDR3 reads TGTGCCTGGAGGGAGACAGGCAACTACGAGCAGTACTTC.

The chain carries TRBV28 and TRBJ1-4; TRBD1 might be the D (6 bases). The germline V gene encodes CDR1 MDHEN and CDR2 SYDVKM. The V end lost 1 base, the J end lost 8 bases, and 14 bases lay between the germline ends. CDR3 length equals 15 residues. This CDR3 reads CASSLSRTAGEKLFF. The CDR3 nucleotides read TGTGCCAGCAGTTTATCCCGGACAGCTGGGGAAAAACTGTTTTTT.

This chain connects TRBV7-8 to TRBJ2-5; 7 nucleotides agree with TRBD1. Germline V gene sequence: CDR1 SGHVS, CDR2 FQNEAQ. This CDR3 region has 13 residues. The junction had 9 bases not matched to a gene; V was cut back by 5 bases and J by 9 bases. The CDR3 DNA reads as TGTGCCAGCAGCAGCGACAGGGTTCAGGCCCAGTACTTC. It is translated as CASSSDRVQAQYF.

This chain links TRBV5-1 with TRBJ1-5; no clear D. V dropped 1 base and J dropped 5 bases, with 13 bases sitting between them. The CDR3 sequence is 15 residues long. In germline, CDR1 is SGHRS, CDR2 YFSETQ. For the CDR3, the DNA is TGCGCCAGCAGCTTGTCCGGGTCCGTTGATCAGCCCCAGCATTTT. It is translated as CASSLSGSVDQPQHF.

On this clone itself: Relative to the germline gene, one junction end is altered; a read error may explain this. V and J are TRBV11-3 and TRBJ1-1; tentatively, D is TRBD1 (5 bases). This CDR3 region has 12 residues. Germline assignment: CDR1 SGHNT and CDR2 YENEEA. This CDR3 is CATSRGDTEAFF. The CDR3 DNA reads TGTGCCACCAGCCGGGGGGACACTGAAGCTTTCTTT.

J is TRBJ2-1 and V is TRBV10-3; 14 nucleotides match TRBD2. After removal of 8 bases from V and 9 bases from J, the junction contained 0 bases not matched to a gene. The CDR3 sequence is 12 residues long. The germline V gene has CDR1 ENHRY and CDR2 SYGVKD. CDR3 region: CAIGLAGGEQFF. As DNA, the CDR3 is TGTGCCATCGGACTAGCGGGAGGTGAGCAGTTCTTC.

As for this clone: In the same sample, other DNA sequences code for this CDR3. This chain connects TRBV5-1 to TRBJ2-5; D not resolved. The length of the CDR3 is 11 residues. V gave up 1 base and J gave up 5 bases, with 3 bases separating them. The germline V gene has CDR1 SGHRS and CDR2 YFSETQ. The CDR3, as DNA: TGCGCCAGCAGCTTGCAGGAGACCCAGTACTTC. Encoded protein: CASSLQETQYF.

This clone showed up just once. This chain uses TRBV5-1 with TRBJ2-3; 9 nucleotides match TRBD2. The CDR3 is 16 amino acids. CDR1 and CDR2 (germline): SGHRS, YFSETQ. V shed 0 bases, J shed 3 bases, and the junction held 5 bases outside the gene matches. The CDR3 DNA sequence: TGCGCCAGCAGCTTGGCGGCTAGCGGGGAGACAGATACGCAGTATTTT. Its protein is CASSLAASGETDTQYF.

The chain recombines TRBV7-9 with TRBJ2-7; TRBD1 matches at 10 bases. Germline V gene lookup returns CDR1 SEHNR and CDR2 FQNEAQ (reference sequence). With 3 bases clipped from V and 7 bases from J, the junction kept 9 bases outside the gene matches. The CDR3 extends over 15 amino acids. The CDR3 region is CASSFPDRGLGEQYF. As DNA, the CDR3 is TGTGCCAGCAGCTTTCCGGACAGGGGGTTGGGGGAGCAGTACTTC.

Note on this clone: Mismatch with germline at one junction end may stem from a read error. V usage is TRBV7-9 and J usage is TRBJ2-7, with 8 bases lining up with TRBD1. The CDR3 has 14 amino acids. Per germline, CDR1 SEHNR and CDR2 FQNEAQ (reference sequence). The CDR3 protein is CSSSSSQGASEQYF. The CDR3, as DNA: TGTTCCAGCAGCTCATCCCAGGGGGCGAGCGAGCAGTACTTC.

The DNA for the CDR3 is TGTGCCAGCAGCTTGGGAGGGGGCGAAAATCAGCCCCAGCATTTT. This codes for CASSLGGGENQPQHF. V and J are TRBV5-4 and TRBJ1-5; 7 bases match TRBD1. Trimming took 0 bases from V and 4 from J; bases not matched to a gene: 4. The CDR3 totals 15 residues. Germline-derived CDR1 and CDR2 are SGHNT and YYREEE (reference sequence).

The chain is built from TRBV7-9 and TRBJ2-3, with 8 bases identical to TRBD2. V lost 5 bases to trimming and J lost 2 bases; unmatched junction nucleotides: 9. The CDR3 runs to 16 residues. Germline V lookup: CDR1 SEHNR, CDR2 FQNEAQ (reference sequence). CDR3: CASSGPTSGYTDTQYF. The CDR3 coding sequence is TGTGCCAGCAGCGGACCTACTAGCGGATACACAGATACGCAGTATTTT.

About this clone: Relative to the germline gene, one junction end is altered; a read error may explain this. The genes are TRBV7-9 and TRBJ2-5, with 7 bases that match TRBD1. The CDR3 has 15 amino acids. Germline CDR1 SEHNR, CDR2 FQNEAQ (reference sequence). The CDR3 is CSSSFSGTAGETQYF. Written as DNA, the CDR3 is TGTTCCAGCAGCTTTTCCGGGACAGCAGGGGAGACCCAGTACTTC.

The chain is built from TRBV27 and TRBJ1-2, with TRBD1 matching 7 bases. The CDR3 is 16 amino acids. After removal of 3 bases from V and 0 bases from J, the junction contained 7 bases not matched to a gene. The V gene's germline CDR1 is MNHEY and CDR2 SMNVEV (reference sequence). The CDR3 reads CASSFGSGTANYGYTF. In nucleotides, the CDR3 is TGTGCCAGCAGTTTCGGCTCCGGGACAGCTAACTATGGCTACACCTTC.

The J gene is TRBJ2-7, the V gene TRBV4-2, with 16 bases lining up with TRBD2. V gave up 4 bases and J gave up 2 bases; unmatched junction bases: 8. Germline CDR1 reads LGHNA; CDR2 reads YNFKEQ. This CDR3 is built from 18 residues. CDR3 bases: TGTGCCAGCAGCCTCGGGACTAGCGGGGGGGCCTCGCCCTACGAGCAGTACTTC. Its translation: CASSLGTSGGASPYEQYF.

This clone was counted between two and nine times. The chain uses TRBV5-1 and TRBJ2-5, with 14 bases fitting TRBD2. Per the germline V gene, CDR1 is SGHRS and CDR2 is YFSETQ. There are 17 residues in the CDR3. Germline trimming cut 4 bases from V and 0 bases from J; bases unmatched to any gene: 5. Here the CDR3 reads CASSLRTSGGYQETQYF. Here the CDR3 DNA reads TGCGCCAGCAGCCTAAGGACTAGCGGGGGGTACCAAGAGACCCAGTACTTC.

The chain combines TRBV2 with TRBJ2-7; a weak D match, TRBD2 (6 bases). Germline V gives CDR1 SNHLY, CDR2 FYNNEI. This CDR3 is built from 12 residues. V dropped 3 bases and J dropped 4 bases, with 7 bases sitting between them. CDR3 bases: TGTGCCAGCAGTGATCTAGCGTACGAGCAGTACTTC. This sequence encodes CASSDLAYEQYF. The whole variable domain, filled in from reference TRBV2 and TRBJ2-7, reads EPEVTQTPSHQVTQMGQEVILRCVPISNHLYFYWYRQILGQKVEFLVSFYNNEISEKSEIFDDQFSVERPDGSNFTLKIRSTKLEDSAMYFCASSDLAYEQYFGPGTRLTVT.

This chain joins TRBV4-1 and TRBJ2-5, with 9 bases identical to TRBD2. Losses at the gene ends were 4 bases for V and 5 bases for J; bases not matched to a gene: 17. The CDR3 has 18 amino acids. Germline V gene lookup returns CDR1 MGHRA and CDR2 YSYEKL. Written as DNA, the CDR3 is TGCGCCAGCAGCCCAAGATTGATAAGGGCGGGGGGGCACGAGACCCAGTACTTC. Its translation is CASSPRLIRAGGHETQYF.

The CDR3: CASSLWRVGQPQHF. The CDR3 region has the DNA TGTGCCAGCAGCTTATGGAGGGTGGGCCAGCCCCAGCATTTT. The V gene is TRBV7-2, the J gene TRBJ1-5; D ambiguous. The V gene's germline CDR1 is SGHTA and CDR2 FQGNSA. This CDR3 contains 14 residues. The V end was cut by 2 bases, the J end by 7 bases, with 12 bases between.